Reported below is one T cell receptor (beta chain). Profiled with immunoSEQ multiplex PCR; TCRdb holds only in-frame clones, not every one. This table has around 230,000 clones, about 87% appearing once. This sample was included in a study of blood T cell repertoires in COVID-19. The V gene end was trimmed by 0 bases and the J gene end by 6 bases; junction bases not matched to a gene: 7. The CDR3 extends over 16 amino acids. CDR1 is SGHNT and CDR2 is YYREEE in the germline V gene (reference sequence). V gene TRBV5-4 combines with J gene TRBJ2-2; TRBD2 aligns across 8 bases. The receptor's source is a woman aged 40-49 years with acute COVID-19. The sequenced sample was PBMCs or T cells enriched from blood (not recorded which). DNA for the CDR3: TGTGCCAGCAGCTTGGATCGGGGGGGCCTCTCCGGGGAGCTGTTTTTT. This encodes CASSLDRGGLSGELFF.